This T cell receptor beta chain was identified in a study of response to subunit inactivated influenza vaccine. Study-level results: Few additional T cells are recruited per seasonal influenza vaccination, authors suggested.

TCRdb re-called the RT-PCR reads through MiXCR, storing one row per CDR3 protein. This table holds roughly 520,000 distinct CDR3 sequences, approximately 24% found once. Concerning this clonotype: Its antigen is still unknown.

The clonotype comes from a man between 45 and 60 years old who received an inactivated influenza vaccine. Specimen: CD4+ T cells sorted from PBMCs, collected about 5 days after vaccination.

The CDR3 region has the DNA TGCAGTGCTAGGCTGGGTAACTACTACGAGCAGTACTTC. Translation: CSARLGNYYEQYF. The rearrangement joins TRBV20-1 to TRBJ2-7; D is undetermined. V was cut by 3 bases and J by 3 bases, with 12 bases left in between. The length of the CDR3 is 13 residues. CDR1 and CDR2 (germline): DFQATT, SNEGSKA (reference sequence).